These T cell receptor beta chains were read from a single sample in a study of blood T cell repertoires in COVID-19. Only in-frame clones appear in the TCRdb table, and some are missing; sequencing was by immunoSEQ multiplex PCR. The table lists a few hundred thousand clones, roughly 85% of them singletons, with roughly 3.7% in the top ten. The source material was peripheral blood. These receptors were collected from a woman aged 18 to 35 with acute or convalescent COVID-19. CDR3s include the opening cysteine and the closing phenylalanine or tryptophan. D genes are given only for firm matches. The size entry is marked missing in some rows and otherwise reads once, few, many or a size class.

d_gene	j_gene	v_gene	abundance	CDR3nt	CDR3aa
TRBD1	TRBJ2-7	TRBV5-4	NA	TGTGCCAGCGGGACCGGGACAGGGGGTTCCCTCGAGCAGTACTTC	CASGTGTGGSLEQYF
NA	TRBJ1-1	TRBV5-1	NA	TGCGCCAGCAGCGTGGGACTAAACACTGAAGCTTTCTTT	CASSVGLNTEAFF
NA	TRBJ2-7	TRBV4-1	few	TGCGCCAGCAGCCAAGGGGTGACTAGGGACTCCTACGAGCAGTACTTC	CASSQGVTRDSYEQYF
TRBD1	TRBJ1-5	TRBV19	NA	TGTGCCAGTAGTATAGTTACAGGGGCTTATAGCAATCAGCCCCAGCATTTT	CASSIVTGAYSNQPQHF
TRBD1	TRBJ2-7	TRBV7-3	NA	TGTGCCAGCAGCTTAATGCCGGGACAGGGCTACGAGCAGTACTTC	CASSLMPGQGYEQYF
NA	TRBJ2-3	TRBV6-1	NA	TGTGCCAGCAGTGAGGGAACCTTCGGGACACGAAGAGGGACGCAGTATTTT	CASSEGTFGTRRGTQYF
NA	TRBJ2-1	TRBV4-2	NA	TGTGCCAGCAGCCAAACTAGATCCTCCTACAATGAGCAGTTCTTC	CASSQTRSSYNEQFF
TRBD2	TRBJ2-3	TRBV28	NA	TGTGCCAGCAGTTCCCCCCTAGCGGGACGGACAGATACGCAGTATTTT	CASSSPLAGRTDTQYF
NA	TRBJ1-1	TRBV2	NA	TGTGCCACTGCGTACAGGCGGAACACTGAAGCTTTCTTT	CATAYRRNTEAFF
TRBD2	TRBJ2-1	TRBV12-5	NA	TGTGCTAGTGGGCCCGCGGGGGGGACATACAATGAGCAGTTCTTC	CASGPAGGTYNEQFF
TRBD2	TRBJ2-7	TRBV19	NA	TGTGCCAGTAGTACGGGACCGGGGGGACGATCCTACGAGCAGTACTTC	CASSTGPGGRSYEQYF
TRBD1	TRBJ1-1	TRBV6-6	once	TGTGCCAGCAGTTCTTCCTGGGACAGGTTAGAAGCTTTCTTT	CASSSSWDRLEAFF